This T cell receptor beta chain is drawn from a study of beta chain features in type 1 diabetes. Study-wide results and limits: PCR might pick shorter templates more often, in the same way for patients and controls. People with Type 1 diabetes carried modestly yet significantly shorter TCRB CDR3s in all four CD4+ subsets.

The CDR3 extends over 15 amino acids. V was shortened by 5 bases and J by 1 base, with 14 bases between the two germline ends. From germline, CDR1 is MNHNY and CDR2 SVGAGI (reference sequence). Sorting of CD4+ naive, central memory, regulatory and stem cell-like memory cells was performed via CD45RO/CCR7/CD25/CD127/CD95/CD27. On this clone itself: What it binds is unknown.

Investigators reverse transcribed all isolated RNA, so they sequenced expressed TCRB transcripts. Method: immunoSEQ multiplex PCR; TCRdb's copy keeps in-frame clones and lacks some. Counted here are 250,000 to 350,000 clones, 14% occurring once; the ten biggest clones make up more than 6.5%. Sequences were obtained from central memory CD4+ T cells from blood. The chain is built from TRBV6-6 and TRBJ1-2, with D possibly being TRBD1 (6 bases). The clonotype originates from a man in his thirties or forties in good health. CDR3: CASSGRQDHNYGYTF. The CDR3 DNA is TGTGCCAGCAGTGGCCGACAGGATCATAACTATGGCTACACCTTC.